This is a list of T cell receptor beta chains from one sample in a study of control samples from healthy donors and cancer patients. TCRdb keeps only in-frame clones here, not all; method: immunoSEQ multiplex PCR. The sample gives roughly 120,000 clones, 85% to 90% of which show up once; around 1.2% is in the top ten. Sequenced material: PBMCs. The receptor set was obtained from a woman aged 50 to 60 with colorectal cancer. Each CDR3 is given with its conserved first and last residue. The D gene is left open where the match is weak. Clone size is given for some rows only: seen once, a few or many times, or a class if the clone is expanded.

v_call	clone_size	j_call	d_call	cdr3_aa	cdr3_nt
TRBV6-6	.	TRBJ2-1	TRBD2	CASSLRTSGEGQFF	TGTGCCAGCAGTCTCCGGACTAGCGGGGAGGGGCAGTTCTTC
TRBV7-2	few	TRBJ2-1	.	CASSFSSPDEQFF	TGTGCCAGCAGCTTCAGTTCCCCGGATGAGCAGTTCTTC
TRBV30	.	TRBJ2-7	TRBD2	CAWRAGGGEQYF	TGTGCCTGGAGGGCGGGGGGGGGCGAGCAGTACTTC
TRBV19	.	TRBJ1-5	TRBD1	CASSTQGVVVTQHF	TGTGCCAGTAGTACCCAGGGGGTCGTGGTGACCCAGCATTTT
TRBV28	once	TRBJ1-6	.	CACWGSSSPLHF	TGTGCCTGCTGGGGTAGTTCTTCACCCCTCCACTTT
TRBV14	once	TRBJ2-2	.	CASSHNHGELFF	TGTGCCAGCAGCCATAACCACGGGGAGCTGTTTTTT
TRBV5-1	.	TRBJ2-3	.	CAVSKGGQHTDTQYF	TGCGCCGTTTCGAAGGGGGGACAGCACACAGATACGCAGTATTTT
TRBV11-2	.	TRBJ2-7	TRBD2	CASSPPQMGTRSYEQYF	TGTGCCAGCAGCCCACCCCAGATGGGGACTAGATCCTACGAGCAGTACTTC
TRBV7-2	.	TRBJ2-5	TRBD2	CASRAGLAGNQETQYF	TGTGCCAGCAGGGCCGGACTAGCGGGGAACCAAGAGACCCAGTACTTC
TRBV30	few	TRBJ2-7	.	CAWSAPTARVSYEQYF	TGTGCCTGGAGTGCCCCAACGGCCAGGGTATCCTACGAGCAGTACTTC
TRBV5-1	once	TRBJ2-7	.	CASRGPYEQYF	TGCGCCAGCAGGGGGCCCTACGAGCAGTACTTC
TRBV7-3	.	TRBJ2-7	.	CASSLTGGYEQYF	TGTGCCAGCAGCTTAACGGGAGGCTACGAGCAGTACTTC